This T cell receptor beta chain is from a study of identical twins. Via MiXCR, TCRdb re-called the 5' RACE reads, giving one row per CDR3 protein. The table records 500,000 or so distinct CDR3 sequences, less than 25% of them present only once. This clonotype was observed a few times. The CDR3 sequence is 17 residues long. Germline V lookup: CDR1 MNHEY, CDR2 SVGEGT. Trimming at V came to 3 bases and at J to 9 bases, leaving 15 bases not matched to a gene. These data were also filed under a second study, of T cells expressing NK-cell markers.

The chain has TRBV6-2 or TRBV6-3 and TRBJ2-3; TRBD2 agrees at 10 bases. This sequence originates from a woman aged 18-30 years in good health. Sequencing was done on a sample of CD4+ T cells sorted from blood. The CDR3 DNA is TGTGCCAGCAGTTATTTATCTCGGACTAGCGGCCCGGGGACGCAGTATTTT. It translates to CASSYLSRTSGPGTQYF.